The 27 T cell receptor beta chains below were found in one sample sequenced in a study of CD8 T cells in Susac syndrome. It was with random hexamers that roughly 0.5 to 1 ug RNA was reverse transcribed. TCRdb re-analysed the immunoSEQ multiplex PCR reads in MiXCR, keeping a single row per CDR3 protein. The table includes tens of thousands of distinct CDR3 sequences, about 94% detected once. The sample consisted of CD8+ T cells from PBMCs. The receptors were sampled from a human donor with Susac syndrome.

In DNA form, the CDR3 reads TGTGCCAGCAGCCCGGGACTAGCGAACCCCACAGATACGCAGTATTTT. It is translated as CASSPGLANPTDTQYF. The V gene is TRBV7-3, the J gene TRBJ2-3; 10 bases are a match to TRBD2. Germline V gene data show CDR1 as SGHTA and CDR2 as FQGTGA. J lost 2 bases, V lost 5 bases, and 7 bases had no gene match. CDR3 length equals 16 residues.

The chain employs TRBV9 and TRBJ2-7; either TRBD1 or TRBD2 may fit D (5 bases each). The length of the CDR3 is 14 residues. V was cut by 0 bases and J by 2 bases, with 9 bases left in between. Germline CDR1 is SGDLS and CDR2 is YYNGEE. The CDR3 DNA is TGTGCCAGCAGCGTAGGGGACCAAGCCTACGAGCAGTACTTC. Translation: CASSVGDQAYEQYF.

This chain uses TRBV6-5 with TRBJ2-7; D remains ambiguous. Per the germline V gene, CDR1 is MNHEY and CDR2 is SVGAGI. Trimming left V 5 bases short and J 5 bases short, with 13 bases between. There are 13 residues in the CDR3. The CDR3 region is CASSTERYHEQYF. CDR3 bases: TGTGCCAGCAGTACCGAAAGGTACCACGAGCAGTACTTC.

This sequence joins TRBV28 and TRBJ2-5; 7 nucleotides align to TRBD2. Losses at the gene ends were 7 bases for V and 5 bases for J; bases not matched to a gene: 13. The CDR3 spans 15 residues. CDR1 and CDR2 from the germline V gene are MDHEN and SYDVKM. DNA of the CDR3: TGTGCCAGCAATAACCGGGCCGCGGGAGTGGAGACCCAGTACTTC. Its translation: CASNNRAAGVETQYF.

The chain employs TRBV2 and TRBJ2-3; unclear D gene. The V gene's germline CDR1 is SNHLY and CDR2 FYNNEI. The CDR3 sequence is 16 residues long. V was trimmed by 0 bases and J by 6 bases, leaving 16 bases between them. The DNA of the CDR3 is TGTGCCAGCAGTGAAGCGCTTCGTTACGGTCCGGATACGCAGTATTTT. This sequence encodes CASSEALRYGPDTQYF.

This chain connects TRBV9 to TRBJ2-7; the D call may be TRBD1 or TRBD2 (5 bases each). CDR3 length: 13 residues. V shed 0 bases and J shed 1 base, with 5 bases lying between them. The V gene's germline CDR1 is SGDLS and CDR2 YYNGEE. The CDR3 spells CASSVGGSYEQYF. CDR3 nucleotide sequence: TGTGCCAGCAGCGTAGGGGGGTCCTACGAGCAGTACTTC.

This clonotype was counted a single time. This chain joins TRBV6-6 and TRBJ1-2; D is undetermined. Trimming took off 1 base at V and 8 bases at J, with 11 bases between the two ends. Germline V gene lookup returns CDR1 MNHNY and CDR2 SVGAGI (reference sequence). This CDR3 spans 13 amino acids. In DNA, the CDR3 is TGTGCCAGCAGTTACTTTGGTCCGGAGGGCTACACCTTC. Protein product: CASSYFGPEGYTF.

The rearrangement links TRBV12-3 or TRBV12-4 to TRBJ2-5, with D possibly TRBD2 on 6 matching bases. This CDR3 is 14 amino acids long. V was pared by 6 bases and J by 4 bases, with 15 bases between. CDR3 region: CASSQIRGSETQYF. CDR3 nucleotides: TGTGCCAGCAGCCAGATTCGGGGGTCAGAGACCCAGTACTTC.

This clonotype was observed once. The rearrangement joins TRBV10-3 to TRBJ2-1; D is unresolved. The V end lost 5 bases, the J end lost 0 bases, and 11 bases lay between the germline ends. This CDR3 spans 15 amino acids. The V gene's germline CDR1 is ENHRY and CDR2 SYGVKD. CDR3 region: CAISRASSSYNEQFF. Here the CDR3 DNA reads TGTGCCATCAGTCGGGCCTCGAGCTCCTACAATGAGCAGTTCTTC.

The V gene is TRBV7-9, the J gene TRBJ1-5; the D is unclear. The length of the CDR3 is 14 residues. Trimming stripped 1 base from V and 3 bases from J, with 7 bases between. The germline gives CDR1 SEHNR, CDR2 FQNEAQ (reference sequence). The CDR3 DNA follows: TGTGCCAGCAGCTTAGACGGGTTCAATCAGCCCCAGCATTTT. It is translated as CASSLDGFNQPQHF.

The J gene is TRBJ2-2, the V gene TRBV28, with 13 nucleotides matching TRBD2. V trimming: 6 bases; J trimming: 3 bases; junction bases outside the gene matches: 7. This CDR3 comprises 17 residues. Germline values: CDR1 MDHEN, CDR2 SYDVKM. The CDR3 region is CASRNPGLAGDTGELFF. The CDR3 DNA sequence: TGTGCCAGCAGGAACCCAGGACTAGCGGGGGACACCGGGGAGCTGTTTTTT.

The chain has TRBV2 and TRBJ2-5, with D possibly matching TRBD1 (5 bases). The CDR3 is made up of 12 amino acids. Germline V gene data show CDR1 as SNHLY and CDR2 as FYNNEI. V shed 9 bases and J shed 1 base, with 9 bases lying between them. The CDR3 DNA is TGTGCCAGTGTGGACACCCAAGAGACCCAGTACTTC. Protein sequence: CASVDTQETQYF.

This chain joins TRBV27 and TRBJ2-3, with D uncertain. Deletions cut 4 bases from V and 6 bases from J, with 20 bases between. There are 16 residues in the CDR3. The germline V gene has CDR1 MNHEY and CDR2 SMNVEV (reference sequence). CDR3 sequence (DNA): TGTGCCAGCAGTTCACTACCGCTAATAGGGCAGGATACGCAGTATTTT. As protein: CASSSLPLIGQDTQYF.

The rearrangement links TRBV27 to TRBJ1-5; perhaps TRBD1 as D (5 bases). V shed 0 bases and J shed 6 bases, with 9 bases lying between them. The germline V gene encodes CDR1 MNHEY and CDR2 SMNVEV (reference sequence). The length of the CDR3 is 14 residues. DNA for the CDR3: TGTGCCAGCAGTTTATCGGGTAGGGGTCAGCCCCAGCATTTT. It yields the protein CASSLSGRGQPQHF.

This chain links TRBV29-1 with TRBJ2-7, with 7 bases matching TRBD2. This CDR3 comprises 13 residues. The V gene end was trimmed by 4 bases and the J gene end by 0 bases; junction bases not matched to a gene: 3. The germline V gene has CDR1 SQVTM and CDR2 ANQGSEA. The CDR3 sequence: CSVGRGDSYEQYF. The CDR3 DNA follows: TGCAGCGTTGGTCGGGGGGACTCCTACGAGCAGTACTTC.

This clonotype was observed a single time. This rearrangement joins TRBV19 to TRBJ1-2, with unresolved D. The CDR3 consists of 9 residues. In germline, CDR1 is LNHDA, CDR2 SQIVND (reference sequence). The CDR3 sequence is CATGFGYTF. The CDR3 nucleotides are TGTGCTACGGGGTTTGGCTACACCTTC.

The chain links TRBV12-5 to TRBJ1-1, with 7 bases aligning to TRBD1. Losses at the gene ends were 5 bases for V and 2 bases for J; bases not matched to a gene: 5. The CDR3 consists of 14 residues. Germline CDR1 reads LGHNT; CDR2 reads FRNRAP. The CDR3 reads CASGKYRGNTEAFF. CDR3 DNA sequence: TGTGCTAGTGGTAAATACAGGGGAAACACTGAAGCTTTCTTT.

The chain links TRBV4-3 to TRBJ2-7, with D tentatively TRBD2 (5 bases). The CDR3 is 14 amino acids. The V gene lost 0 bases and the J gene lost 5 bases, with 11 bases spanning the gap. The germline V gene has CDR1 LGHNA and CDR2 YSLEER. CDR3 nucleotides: TGCGCCAGCAGCCAAGATGTAGCGAGTCACGAGCAGTACTTC. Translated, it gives CASSQDVASHEQYF.

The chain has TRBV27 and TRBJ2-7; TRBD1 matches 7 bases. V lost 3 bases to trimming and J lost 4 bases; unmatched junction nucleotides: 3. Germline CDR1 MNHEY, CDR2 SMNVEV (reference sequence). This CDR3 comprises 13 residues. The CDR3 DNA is TGTGCCAGCAGTTTCTCGACAGGGTACGAGCAGTACTTC. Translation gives CASSFSTGYEQYF.

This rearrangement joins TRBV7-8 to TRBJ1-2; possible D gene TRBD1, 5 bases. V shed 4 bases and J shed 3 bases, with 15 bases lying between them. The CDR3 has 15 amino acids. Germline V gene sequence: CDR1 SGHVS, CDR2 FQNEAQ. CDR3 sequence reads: CASSSGTLGDYGYTF. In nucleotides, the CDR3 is TGTGCCAGCAGCTCAGGGACCCTGGGGGACTATGGCTACACCTTC.

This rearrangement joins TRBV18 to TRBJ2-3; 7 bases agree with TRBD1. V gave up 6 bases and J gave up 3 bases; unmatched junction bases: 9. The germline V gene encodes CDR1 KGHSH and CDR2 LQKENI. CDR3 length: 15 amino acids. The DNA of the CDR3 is TGTGCCAGCTCGTCGGGGACAGAGAGGACAGATACGCAGTATTTT. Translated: CASSSGTERTDTQYF. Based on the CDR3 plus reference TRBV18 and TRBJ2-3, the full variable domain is NAGVMQNPRHLVRRRGQEARLRCSPMKGHSHVYWYRQLPEEGLKFMVYLQKENIIDESGMPKERFSAEFPKEGPSILRIQQVVRGDSAAYFCASSSGTERTDTQYFGPGTRLTVL.

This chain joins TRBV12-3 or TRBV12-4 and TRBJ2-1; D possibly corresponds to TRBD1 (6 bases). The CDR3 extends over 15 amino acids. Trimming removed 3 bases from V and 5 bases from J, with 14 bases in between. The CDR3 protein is CASSFGGGMNNEQFF. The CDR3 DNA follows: TGTGCCAGCAGTTTTGGTGGGGGCATGAACAATGAGCAGTTCTTC.

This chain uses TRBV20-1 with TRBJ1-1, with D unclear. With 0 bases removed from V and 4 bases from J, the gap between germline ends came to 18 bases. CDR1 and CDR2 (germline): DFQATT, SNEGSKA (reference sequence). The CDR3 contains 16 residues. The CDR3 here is CSAREWTESASTEAFF. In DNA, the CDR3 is TGCAGTGCTAGAGAGTGGACGGAGTCAGCGAGCACTGAAGCTTTCTTT.

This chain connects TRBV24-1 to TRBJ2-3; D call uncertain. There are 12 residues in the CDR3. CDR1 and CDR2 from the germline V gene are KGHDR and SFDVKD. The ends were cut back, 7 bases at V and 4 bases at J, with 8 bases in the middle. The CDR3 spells CATRDRADTQYF. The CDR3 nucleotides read TGTGCCACCAGAGACCGCGCAGATACGCAGTATTTT.

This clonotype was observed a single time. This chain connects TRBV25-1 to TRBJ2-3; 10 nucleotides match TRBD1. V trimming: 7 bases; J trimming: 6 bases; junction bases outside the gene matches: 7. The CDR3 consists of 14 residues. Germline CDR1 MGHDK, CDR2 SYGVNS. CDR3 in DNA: TGTGCCAGCACCGAGGACAGGGGGGCCGATACGCAGTATTTT. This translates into CASTEDRGADTQYF.

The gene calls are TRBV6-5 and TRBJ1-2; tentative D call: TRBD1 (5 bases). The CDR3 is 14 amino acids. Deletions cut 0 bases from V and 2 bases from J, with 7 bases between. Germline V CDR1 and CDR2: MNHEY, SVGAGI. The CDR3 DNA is TGTGCCAGCAGTTACTCATCAGGGAACTATGGCTACACCTTC. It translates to CASSYSSGNYGYTF.

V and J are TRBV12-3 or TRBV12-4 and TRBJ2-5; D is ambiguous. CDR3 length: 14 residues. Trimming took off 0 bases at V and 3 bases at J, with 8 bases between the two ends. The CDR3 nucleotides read TGTGCCAGCAGTTTAGCCTCGGTCGAAGAGACCCAGTACTTC. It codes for CASSLASVEETQYF.